This T cell receptor (beta chain) appears in the sequencing data of a study of T cell responses to AZD1222 COVID-19 vaccine. Some clones are missing from TCRdb's copy, which holds only in-frame ones; the method was immunoSEQ multiplex PCR. Of around 180,000 clones listed, about 86% are singletons. Points on this clone: No antigen is known for it.

Study outcomes and limitations: White British donors predominated, females outnumbered males, and clonal diversity was possibly underestimated. Just a handful of AZD1222 recipients were seropositive at baseline. Increased Spike-specific TCR breadth and depth were observed after two AZD1222 doses.

The germline gives CDR1 SGDLS, CDR2 YYNGEE. CDR3 length: 13 amino acids. Trimming stripped 6 bases from V and 10 bases from J, with 14 bases between. The sample was peripheral blood, taken on day 0 of AZD1222 vaccination. This chain uses TRBV9 with TRBJ1-6, with D maybe TRBD1 (5 bases). This TCR came from an adult in good health. This chain's CDR3 is CASNSGLYSPLHF. DNA for the CDR3: TGTGCCAGCAACTCAGGGCTCTACTCACCCCTCCACTTT.